The sample holds a few counts of the clone carrying this T cell receptor (beta chain). The target antigen is unknown. This sample was taken from a study of T cells after yellow fever vaccination. A 5'RACE template-switching step, the method used to make TCR cDNA, added a universal primer site and UMIs. TCRdb independently ran MiXCR on the 5' RACE reads; one entry per CDR3 protein. The sample records 300,000 to 400,000 distinct CDR3 sequences, approximately 4.2% being singletons. V gave up 2 bases and J gave up 4 bases; unmatched junction bases: 8. Germline V gene sequence: CDR1 SGHDT, CDR2 YYEEEE. The CDR3 sequence is 15 residues long. General study results and limits: Booster sampling recovered most clones from primary vaccination (less than 97% CD4, 80% to 90% CD8).

This TCR came from a man aged 18 to 29 who received the YFV17D yellow fever vaccine. The chain uses TRBV5-6 and TRBJ2-5, with 7 bases matching TRBD2. The sample consisted of PBMCs, taken 5 days after the yellow fever booster vaccination. CDR3 region: CASSFTGGSRETQYF. CDR3 DNA: TGTGCCAGCAGCTTTACGGGGGGATCCCGAGAGACCCAGTACTTC.